The 9 T cell receptor beta chains presented below share a single source sample, sequenced in a study of cytomegalovirus exposure and HLA in healthy donors. Primers for the PCR totalled 60 Vbeta and 13 Jbeta. The method was immunoSEQ multiplex PCR; TCRdb's version includes in-frame clones alone and lacks a portion of them. The sample holds under 150,000 clones, roughly four fifths seen once. The sequencing sample was made of PBMCs. These receptors were collected from a middle-aged man in good health and CMV-seropositive.

The CDR3 reads CAWSPPPGANVLTF. For the CDR3, the DNA is TGTGCCTGGAGTCCTCCCCCTGGGGCCAACGTCCTGACTTTC. This sequence joins TRBV30 and TRBJ2-6; D is undetermined. Trimming left V 2 bases short and J 2 bases short, with 7 bases between. The CDR3 sequence is 14 residues long. Germline-derived CDR1 and CDR2 are GTSNPN and SVGIG (reference sequence). The full variable domain, its missing parts supplied by reference TRBV30 and TRBJ2-6, is SQTIHQWPATLVQPVGSPLSLECTVEGTSNPNLYWYRQAAGRGLQLLFYSVGIGQISSEVPQNLSASRPQDRQFILSSKKLLLSDSGFYLCAWSPPPGANVLTFGAGSRLTVL.

V is TRBV5-1 and J is TRBJ2-1, with 7 bases fitting TRBD1. Germline V CDR1 and CDR2: SGHRS, YFSETQ. The CDR3 is 16 amino acids. V trimming: 0 bases; J trimming: 5 bases; junction bases outside the gene matches: 8. For the CDR3, the DNA is TGCGCCAGCAGCTTGGCCCCACAGGGGACGGACAATGAGCAGTTCTTC. Its protein is CASSLAPQGTDNEQFF.

This chain uses TRBV7-9 with TRBJ2-3, with 14 bases fitting TRBD2. J gave up 4 bases and V 5 bases, and 2 bases lay outside the gene matches. The germline CDR1 and CDR2 sequences are SEHNR and FQNEAQ (reference sequence). The CDR3 has 15 residues. The CDR3 here is CASSLGLAGADTQYF. CDR3 DNA: TGTGCCAGCAGCCTGGGACTAGCGGGAGCAGATACGCAGTATTTT.

This chain uses TRBV19 with TRBJ2-7, with D uncertain. The V gene lost 3 bases and the J gene lost 3 bases, with 9 bases spanning the gap. This CDR3 has 13 residues. In germline, CDR1 is LNHDA, CDR2 SQIVND (reference sequence). The CDR3 loop reads CASSIRQDYEQYF. Here the CDR3 DNA reads TGTGCCAGTAGTATTCGGCAGGACTACGAGCAGTACTTC.

The chain has TRBV6-6 and TRBJ1-2; D gene uncertain. CDR1 is MNHNY, CDR2 SVGAGI, per germline (reference sequence). With 7 bases removed from V and 4 bases from J, the gap between germline ends came to 13 bases. This CDR3 has 13 amino acids. DNA of the CDR3: TGTGCCAGCAATCCGGCGGAGAGCTATGGCTACACCTTC. Its translation is CASNPAESYGYTF.

The chain is built from TRBV19 and TRBJ2-7, with D tentatively TRBD2 (5 bases). V was clipped by 1 base and J by 7 bases, with 14 bases between them. The CDR3 spans 14 residues. Germline-derived CDR1 and CDR2 are LNHDA and SQIVND (reference sequence). CDR3 amino acids: CASSIVGSLREQYF. The CDR3 coding sequence is TGTGCCAGTAGTATAGTAGGGAGCTTACGAGAGCAGTACTTC. The full variable domain, in which reference TRBV19 and TRBJ2-7 provide the parts outside the CDR3, is DGGITQSPKYLFRKEGQNVTLSCEQNLNHDAMYWYRQDPGQGLRLIYYSQIVNDFQKGDIAEGYSVSREKKESFPLTVTSAQKNPTAFYLCASSIVGSLREQYFGPGTRLTVT.

Here the CDR3 reads CAISDIPGVTEAFF. Written as DNA, the CDR3 is TGTGCCATCAGTGATATCCCAGGGGTCACTGAAGCTTTCTTT. The rearrangement uses TRBV10-3 and TRBJ1-1; perhaps TRBD1 as D (6 bases). V lost 3 bases and J 4 bases, leaving 12 bases between the germline ends. Germline V gene sequence: CDR1 ENHRY, CDR2 SYGVKD. The CDR3 covers 14 residues.

The chain carries TRBV27 and TRBJ2-7; D might be TRBD2 (5 bases). Germline loops: CDR1 MNHEY, CDR2 SMNVEV (reference sequence). Trimming removed 5 bases at V and 2 bases at J, with 10 bases between. The CDR3 sequence is 13 residues long. CDR3 bases: TGTGCCAGCAGTCCCAGCGGCGCCTACGAGCAGTACTTC. Its translation is CASSPSGAYEQYF.

The chain joins TRBV5-1 to TRBJ2-3; D unclear. The germline V and J ends were trimmed by 0 bases and 6 bases, with 14 bases remaining between them. The V gene's germline CDR1 is SGHRS and CDR2 YFSETQ. The CDR3 extends over 15 amino acids. CDR3 sequence reads: CASSLAPPDEDTQYF. The CDR3 DNA reads as TGCGCCAGCAGCTTGGCGCCGCCCGATGAGGATACGCAGTATTTT.